Following are 32 T cell receptor beta chains from one sample sequenced in a study of graft-versus-host responses after intestinal transplantation. No antigen has been assigned to these receptors. Using immunoSEQ multiplex PCR, the repertoire was profiled, and TCRdb retains in-frame clones only, with some absent. The sample contains 40,000 to 55,000 clones, 70% to 85% of which appear only once. The material sequenced was unstimulated CD4+ T cells sorted from spleen or lymph node cells, taken before transplant. The receptors here all came from a human donor who was the organ donor for an intestinal transplant.

CDR3 loop: CASSVSQGTGGYTF. Written as DNA, the CDR3 is TGCGCCAGCAGCGTTTCACAGGGGACTGGTGGCTACACCTTC. The chain couples TRBV5-1 to TRBJ1-2; 7 bases line up with TRBD1. V shed 4 bases and J 7 bases; nucleotides not matched to a gene: 10. Germline V gene data show CDR1 as SGHRS and CDR2 as YFSETQ. The CDR3 is 14 amino acids.

The chain joins TRBV19 to TRBJ1-6; 10 nucleotides match TRBD1. Trimming removed 5 bases from V and 0 bases from J; junction bases left unmatched: 4. The CDR3 runs to 17 residues. Germline CDR1 reads LNHDA; CDR2 reads SQIVND (reference sequence). This CDR3 reads CASSRQGATSYNSPLHF. CDR3 coding DNA: TGTGCCAGTAGTCGACAGGGGGCAACCTCCTATAATTCACCCCTCCACTTT.

This clone was picked up a small number of times. The chain links TRBV6-5 to TRBJ2-3; D unclear. This CDR3 has 13 amino acids. Germline values: CDR1 MNHEY, CDR2 SVGAGI. Trimming pared 2 bases from V and 6 bases from J, leaving 9 bases between. The CDR3 here is CASSYRVGDTQYF. The DNA of the CDR3 is TGTGCCAGCAGTTACCGGGTGGGGGATACGCAGTATTTT.

This clone was found once. The rearrangement uses TRBV12-1 and TRBJ2-7; the table names TRBD1, a call not compared with the DNA. TRBV12-1 is listed as a pseudogene. The CDR3 contains 15 residues. Written as DNA, the CDR3 is TGTGCCAGCAGCTCAGAGACAGGGGCCTTTTACGAGCAGTACTTC. It codes for CASSSETGAFYEQYF.

In this sample, this clone turned up a few times. The V call is TRBV9, the J call TRBJ2-5; a possible D gene is TRBD2 (5 bases). The CDR3 is 15 amino acids. Trimming stripped 3 bases from V and 5 bases from J, with 17 bases between. Germline V gene data show CDR1 as SGDLS and CDR2 as YYNGEE. The CDR3 DNA is TGTGCCAGCAGCGGGTACGGGGAACCCCGGGAGACCCAGTACTTC. It encodes CASSGYGEPRETQYF.

This chain links TRBV11-3 with TRBJ2-7; 9 nucleotides align to TRBD1. The ends lost 5 bases at V and 3 bases at J; junction bases unmatched: 11. This CDR3 contains 16 residues. Germline V CDR1 and CDR2: SGHNT, YENEEA. CDR3 bases: TGTGCCAGCAGCGACGGACAGGGGTTTGTGAACTACGAGCAGTACTTC. As protein: CASSDGQGFVNYEQYF.

The chain recombines TRBV5-5 with TRBJ1-1; no clear D gene. Germline-derived CDR1 and CDR2 are SGHKS and YYEKEE (reference sequence). V gave up 0 bases and J gave up 4 bases, with 7 bases separating them. The CDR3 is 13 residues long. In nucleotides, the CDR3 is TGTGCCAGCAGCTTGGACGTCACCACTGAAGCTTTCTTT. Translating gives CASSLDVTTEAFF.

This clone occurred once. V usage is TRBV7-2 and J usage is TRBJ2-3; D is ambiguous. V lost 6 bases to trimming and J lost 3 bases, with 7 bases between them. The CDR3 has 12 amino acids. Germline CDR1 is SGHTA and CDR2 is FQGNSA. CDR3 sequence reads: CASRKATDTQYF. The CDR3 DNA reads as TGTGCCAGCAGGAAGGCAACAGATACGCAGTATTTT.

The chain uses TRBV19 and TRBJ1-4, with D possibly TRBD1 on 5 matching bases. CDR3 length equals 12 residues. Germline loops: CDR1 LNHDA, CDR2 SQIVND (reference sequence). Trimming took off 6 bases at V and 7 bases at J, with 9 bases between the two ends. The CDR3 loop is CASSRTFEKLFF. Written as DNA, the CDR3 is TGTGCCAGTAGCCGGACATTTGAAAAACTGTTTTTT.

V usage is TRBV5-1 and J usage is TRBJ2-7; TRBD2 is a possible D gene (6 bases). Deletions cut 4 bases from V and 4 bases from J, with 15 bases between. CDR1 and CDR2 (germline): SGHRS, YFSETQ. CDR3 length: 14 amino acids. The CDR3 is CASSQRLDRYEQYF. DNA for the CDR3: TGCGCCAGCAGCCAGAGACTAGATCGATACGAGCAGTACTTC.

J is TRBJ1-2 and V is TRBV5-3; D gene uncertain. TRBV5-3 is classed as an ORF, of uncertain function. Trimming shortened V by 5 bases and J by 4 bases, and 21 bases separated the two germline ends. The CDR3 covers 16 residues. As DNA, the CDR3 is TGTGCCAGAAGATATAGATTGGTGAGAAAGACCTATGGCTACACCTTC. It encodes CARRYRLVRKTYGYTF.

The chain is built from TRBV6-5 and TRBJ2-6; D call uncertain. The V end lost 6 bases, the J end lost 3 bases, and 12 bases lay between the germline ends. Germline V CDR1 and CDR2: MNHEY, SVGAGI. CDR3 length equals 15 residues. The CDR3: CASSRGGGGANVLTF. As DNA, the CDR3 is TGTGCCAGCAGCCGCGGTGGCGGTGGGGCCAACGTCCTGACTTTC.

This chain uses TRBV5-6 with TRBJ2-5; D gene ambiguous. CDR3 length: 13 residues. V was trimmed by 1 base and J by 4 bases, leaving 8 bases between them. Germline lookup yields CDR1 SGHDT and CDR2 YYEEEE. The CDR3, as DNA: TGTGCCAGCAGCTTGTTGGCAGGAGAGACCCAGTACTTC. Translation: CASSLLAGETQYF.

This chain uses TRBV19 with TRBJ2-5; 7 bases are shared with TRBD2. The CDR3 spans 14 residues. Per the germline V gene, CDR1 is LNHDA and CDR2 is SQIVND (reference sequence). V lost 3 bases, J lost 3 bases, and 4 bases stayed unmatched. The CDR3 protein is CASSIWLAEETQYF. CDR3 DNA: TGTGCCAGTAGTATTTGGCTAGCGGAAGAGACCCAGTACTTC.

The V and J genes are TRBV18 and TRBJ2-1; TRBD2 aligns across 9 bases. The CDR3 contains 14 residues. Germline V gene data show CDR1 as KGHSH and CDR2 as LQKENI. Losses at the gene ends were 1 base for V and 5 bases for J; bases not matched to a gene: 0. The CDR3 sequence is CASSPLAGDNEQFF. The CDR3 nucleotides are TGTGCCAGCTCACCACTAGCGGGAGACAATGAGCAGTTCTTC.

The chain combines TRBV6-5 with TRBJ2-4, with D unresolved. There are 16 residues in the CDR3. Germline lookup yields CDR1 MNHEY and CDR2 SVGAGI. Trimming shortened V by 0 bases and J by 0 bases, and 9 bases separated the two germline ends. In DNA, the CDR3 is TGTGCCAGCAGTTACTCGTCCGATCTAGCCAAAAACATTCAGTACTTC. Its protein product is CASSYSSDLAKNIQYF.

V gene TRBV6-1 combines with J gene TRBJ2-3; D is unclear. The CDR3 spans 12 residues. V lost 7 bases, J lost 5 bases, and 10 bases lay in between. CDR1 and CDR2 from the germline V gene are MNHNS and SASEGT. The CDR3 loop reads CASTDHRDTQYF. The CDR3 DNA is TGTGCCAGCACGGACCACAGAGATACGCAGTATTTT.

The chain joins TRBV7-2 to TRBJ2-3; D is undetermined. Per germline, CDR1 SGHTA and CDR2 FQGNSA. Trimming took off 0 bases at V and 2 bases at J, with 6 bases between the two ends. This CDR3 comprises 14 residues. The CDR3 sequence is CASSLAVLTDTQYF. The CDR3 DNA is TGTGCCAGCAGCTTAGCAGTCCTCACAGATACGCAGTATTTT.

This clone was detected a few times. J is TRBJ2-5 and V is TRBV5-4, with a weak D call TRBD1 (6 bases). V gave up 3 bases and J gave up 1 base, with 13 bases separating them. This CDR3 contains 15 residues. Looked up from germline, CDR1 is SGHNT and CDR2 is YYREEE (reference sequence). The CDR3 spells CASSYRRQVQETQYF. CDR3 coding DNA: TGTGCCAGCAGCTACCGACGACAGGTCCAAGAGACCCAGTACTTC.

This chain joins TRBV7-9 and TRBJ2-1; 9 nucleotides agree with TRBD2. Germline CDR1 and CDR2: SEHNR and FQNEAQ (reference sequence). This CDR3 has 19 residues. The junction had 22 bases not matched to a gene; V was cut back by 6 bases and J by 7 bases. The CDR3 nucleotides read TGTGCCAGCAGTACCTTTGGGGGGCGGGCTAGCGGGGACCCTAATGAGCAGTTCTTC. This codes for CASSTFGGRASGDPNEQFF.

The chain employs TRBV6-5 and TRBJ2-1; possible D gene TRBD1, 6 bases. CDR3 length equals 12 residues. Trimming cost V 7 bases and J 4 bases, with 8 bases left between them. Germline CDR1 is MNHEY and CDR2 is SVGAGI. CDR3 loop: CASTDRYNEQFF. Written as DNA, the CDR3 is TGTGCCAGCACCGACAGGTACAATGAGCAGTTCTTC.

The chain employs TRBV6-4 and TRBJ2-1; TRBD1 is a possible D gene (5 bases). The germline V gene encodes CDR1 MRHNA and CDR2 SNTAGT. The V end was cut by 5 bases, the J end by 3 bases, with 17 bases between. The CDR3 spans 16 residues. The CDR3 here is CASSIGQGIGYNEQFF. CDR3 nucleotides: TGTGCCAGCAGTATCGGGCAGGGAATAGGCTACAATGAGCAGTTCTTC.

The chain carries TRBV29-1 and TRBJ2-7; the match to TRBD1 covers 7 bases. Unmatched junction bases numbered 7, after V lost 7 bases and J lost 4 bases. In germline, CDR1 is SQVTM, CDR2 ANQGSEA. The CDR3 contains 12 residues. The CDR3 loop is CSAFDRVYEQYF. CDR3 DNA: TGCAGCGCTTTCGACAGGGTTTACGAGCAGTACTTC.

This clone was observed a few times. J is TRBJ1-2 and V is TRBV5-5, with 7 bases that match TRBD1. Trimming at V came to 0 bases and at J to 0 bases, leaving 2 bases not matched to a gene. The germline gives CDR1 SGHKS, CDR2 YYEKEE (reference sequence). This CDR3 contains 15 residues. The CDR3 is CASSLGGTANYGYTF. The CDR3 DNA sequence: TGTGCCAGCAGCTTGGGGGGGACAGCTAACTATGGCTACACCTTC. Using reference TRBV5-5 and TRBJ1-2 for the parts outside the CDR3, the full variable domain is DAGVTQSPTHLIKTRGQQVTLRCSPISGHKSVSWYQQVLGQGPQFIFQYYEKEERGRGNFPDRFSARQFPNYSSELNVNALLLGDSALYLCASSLGGTANYGYTFGSGTRLTVV.

Written as DNA, the CDR3 is TGTGCTAGTGGTTTGGAGGCGGGGAGTGGAGGGGCCAGACAGACCCAGTACTTC. Its translation: CASGLEAGSGGARQTQYF. This chain links TRBV12-5 with TRBJ2-5; D may be TRBD2 (6 bases). This CDR3 spans 18 amino acids. The germline CDR1 and CDR2 sequences are LGHNT and FRNRAP. Trimming removed 1 base from V and 6 bases from J, with 24 bases in between.

This chain uses TRBV15 with TRBJ2-1; D gene unclear. The CDR3 is 13 amino acids. V gave up 5 bases and J gave up 6 bases, with 11 bases separating them. Germline V gene data show CDR1 as LNHNV and CDR2 as YYDKDF (reference sequence). The CDR3 loop reads CATSGPSSNEQFF. As DNA, the CDR3 is TGTGCCACCAGCGGGCCCAGTTCCAATGAGCAGTTCTTC. The entire variable domain, with the rest obtained from reference TRBV15 and TRBJ2-1, is as follows: DAMVIQNPRYQVTQFGKPVTLSCSQTLNHNVMYWYQQKSSQAPKLLFHYYDKDFNNEADTPDNFQSRRPNTSFCFLDIRSPGLGDTAMYLCATSGPSSNEQFFGPGTRLTVL.

J is TRBJ2-7 and V is TRBV6-6; possible D gene TRBD1, 5 bases. Between the trimmed V and J ends, which lost 6 bases and 3 bases, there was a span of 12 bases. The CDR3 has 13 amino acids. Germline CDR1 and CDR2: MNHNY and SVGAGI (reference sequence). The CDR3 sequence is CASRPRTGYEQYF. CDR3 nucleotides: TGTGCCAGCAGGCCTAGAACAGGCTACGAGCAGTACTTC.

The chain recombines TRBV6-6 with TRBJ2-2; 12 nucleotides agree with TRBD2. This CDR3 spans 15 amino acids. J lost 6 bases, V lost 8 bases, and 7 bases had no gene match. Germline CDR1 and CDR2: MNHNY and SVGAGI (reference sequence). This chain's CDR3 is CASDPSGGGSGELFF. CDR3 DNA sequence: TGTGCCAGCGACCCTAGCGGGGGGGGTTCCGGGGAGCTGTTTTTT.

This chain links TRBV19 with TRBJ2-4, with 7 bases matching TRBD1. In germline, CDR1 is LNHDA, CDR2 SQIVND (reference sequence). Trimming cost V 7 bases and J 4 bases; bases outside gene matches: 7. The CDR3 covers 14 residues. The CDR3, as DNA: TGTGCCAGTACCAACAGGGGTGCGAAAAACATTCAGTACTTC. This translates into CASTNRGAKNIQYF.

This chain uses TRBV19 with TRBJ1-2, with D unclear. Trimming took 4 bases from V and 8 from J, leaving 17 bases between them. The V gene's germline CDR1 is LNHDA and CDR2 SQIVND (reference sequence). This CDR3 has 14 residues. The CDR3 DNA reads as TGTGCCAGTAGTACCAATGGAGGAGGGAAAGGCTACACCTTC. Translation: CASSTNGGGKGYTF.

The rearrangement links TRBV18 to TRBJ2-1; 7 bases map to TRBD1. CDR1 KGHSH and CDR2 LQKENI come from the germline V gene. This CDR3 spans 17 amino acids. The ends lost 1 base at V and 3 bases at J; junction bases unmatched: 9. CDR3 protein: CASSPLHSPGGYNEQFF. CDR3 nucleotides: TGTGCCAGCTCACCACTTCACAGTCCAGGGGGCTACAATGAGCAGTTCTTC. Supplemented by reference TRBV18 and TRBJ2-1, the full variable domain reads NAGVMQNPRHLVRRRGQEARLRCSPMKGHSHVYWYRQLPEEGLKFMVYLQKENIIDESGMPKERFSAEFPKEGPSILRIQQVVRGDSAAYFCASSPLHSPGGYNEQFFGPGTRLTVL.

The table lists this clone with a count of one. The V and J genes are TRBV5-1 and TRBJ2-1; maybe TRBD1 (5 bases). V was shortened by 0 bases and J by 6 bases, with 7 bases between the two germline ends. There are 13 residues in the CDR3. Germline V gene lookup returns CDR1 SGHRS and CDR2 YFSETQ. The CDR3 region is CASSLETGNEQFF. DNA for the CDR3: TGCGCCAGCAGCTTGGAAACAGGCAATGAGCAGTTCTTC. The complete variable domain, with remaining parts taken from reference TRBV5-1 and TRBJ2-1, reads KAGVTQTPRYLIKTRGQQVTLSCSPISGHRSVSWYQQTPGQGLQFLFEYFSETQRNKGNFPGRFSGRQFSNSRSEMNVSTLELGDSALYLCASSLETGNEQFFGPGTRLTVL.